This T cell receptor (beta chain) was identified in a study of T-cell reconstitution after alpha-beta-depleted transplantation in children. Study results and caveats: Some patients' high day-60 TCRbeta diversity was attributed to recipient cells surviving conditioning. In patients about two months after transplant, alpha-beta T cells reportedly arose from several hundred expanded graft clones. One year post-transplant, T-cell counts and diversity were largely derived from T cells produced anew.

TCRbeta library construction was performed incorporating unique molecular identifiers. TCRdb used MiXCR to reprocess the PCR reads, holding one entry per CDR3 protein. The table has around 670,000 distinct CDR3 sequences, around 14% seen once. This clonotype was seen ten or more times. Its antigen remains unknown. The V and J ends lost 6 bases and 0 bases, in that order; junction bases with no gene match: 5. Germline V gives CDR1 MNHEY, CDR2 SMNVEV (reference sequence). The CDR3 loop spans 14 amino acids. The genes are TRBV27 and TRBJ2-7, with 7 bases lining up with TRBD1. The source material was PBMCs, sampled before TCRalphabeta/CD19-depleted stem cell transplant. The source is a girl aged 2 to 9 with congenital amegakaryocytic thrombocytopenia, due to receive a stem cell transplant. DNA for the CDR3: TGTGCCAGCAGACTGACAGGGCCCTCCTACGAGCAGTACTTC. Its protein is CASRLTGPSYEQYF.